These 10 T cell receptor beta chains were all obtained from the same sample, sequenced in a study of OX40 agonist ivuxolimab in advanced cancers. The table came from immunoSEQ multiplex PCR; TCRdb's copy has only in-frame clones and leaves some out. The sample has 45,000 to 50,000 clones; about 89% are singletons. The material sequenced was CD4+ or CD8+ T cells sorted from blood, taken in a trial of the OX40 agonist ivuxolimab. These receptors all come from an adult with an advanced solid tumor such as melanoma, head and neck, liver or kidney cancer.

The rearrangement joins TRBV27 to TRBJ2-7, with 9 bases that match TRBD1. Germline assignment: CDR1 MNHEY and CDR2 SMNVEV (reference sequence). V lost 4 bases and J lost 6; bases outside the gene matches: 10. There are 15 residues in the CDR3. The DNA for the CDR3 is TGTGCCAGCAGTTCCCAACAGGGGGCGCTTCGCGAGCAGTACTTC. Protein product: CASSSQQGALREQYF.

The chain has TRBV10-3 and TRBJ1-2; 12 bases are shared with TRBD1. Trimming at V came to 3 bases and at J to 8 bases, leaving 4 bases not matched to a gene. This CDR3 is 14 amino acids long. Germline CDR1 is ENHRY and CDR2 is SYGVKD. CDR3 sequence (DNA): TGTGCCATCAGTGATACAGGGACAGGGGGCGGCTACACCTTC. It translates to CAISDTGTGGGYTF.

This rearrangement joins TRBV5-1 to TRBJ1-6; 10 bases align to TRBD1. The CDR3 runs to 18 residues. Germline CDR1 is SGHRS and CDR2 is YFSETQ. Losses at the gene ends were 4 bases for V and 4 bases for J; bases not matched to a gene: 11. CDR3 protein: CASSEGTGALSYNSPLHF. For the CDR3, the DNA is TGCGCCAGCAGCGAGGGGACAGGGGCCTTATCATATAATTCACCCCTCCACTTT.

This clone turned up a few times. The chain is built from TRBV6-5 and TRBJ1-1, with 7 bases lining up with TRBD1. V shed 4 bases, J shed 7 bases, and the junction held 9 bases outside the gene matches. The V gene's germline CDR1 is MNHEY and CDR2 SVGAGI. The CDR3 is 14 amino acids. In nucleotides, the CDR3 is TGTGCCAGCAGTTTCAGGGGGATCTCCGTTGAAGCTTTCTTT. Its protein product is CASSFRGISVEAFF.

V usage is TRBV11-3 and J usage is TRBJ2-3; no clear D gene. The germline V gene encodes CDR1 SGHNT and CDR2 YENEEA. This CDR3 contains 17 residues. Trimming took off 3 bases at V and 1 base at J, with 17 bases between the two ends. The CDR3, as DNA: TGTGCCAGCAGCTTTCCCCACCACCAGGCTGGCACAGATACGCAGTATTTT. Translating gives CASSFPHHQAGTDTQYF.

The CDR3 DNA follows: TGTGCCAGCAGCTGGGAAAGGAGCACTGAAGCTTTCTTT. This encodes CASSWERSTEAFF. The genes are TRBV7-9 and TRBJ1-1; D not resolved. The germline V gene has CDR1 SEHNR and CDR2 FQNEAQ (reference sequence). The CDR3 has 13 amino acids. V lost 4 bases and J 4 bases, leaving 10 bases between the germline ends.

This chain uses TRBV7-9 with TRBJ2-1, with D possibly being TRBD2 (5 bases). The CDR3 runs to 12 residues. Germline V gene data show CDR1 as SEHNR and CDR2 as FQNEAQ (reference sequence). V was clipped by 2 bases and J by 8 bases, with 7 bases between them. CDR3 in DNA: TGTGCCAGCAGCTTACTAGCCGATGAGCAGTTCTTC. Translated, it gives CASSLLADEQFF.

This sequence joins TRBV5-1 and TRBJ2-5; D might be TRBD2 (6 bases). Trimming left V 6 bases short and J 0 bases short, with 9 bases between. This CDR3 spans 13 amino acids. Germline V lookup: CDR1 SGHRS, CDR2 YFSETQ. Written as DNA, the CDR3 is TGCGCCAGCAACCGGGACTACCAAGAGACCCAGTACTTC. Its protein product is CASNRDYQETQYF.

A word on this clone: Within the sample, other DNA sequences also encode this same CDR3. J is TRBJ2-7 and V is TRBV27, with TRBD1 as a possible D gene (5 bases). Per the germline V gene, CDR1 is MNHEY and CDR2 is SMNVEV (reference sequence). The CDR3 runs 13 residues. Trimming shortened V by 4 bases and J by 1 base, and 8 bases separated the two germline ends. The CDR3 sequence is CASSYQGSYEQYF. The CDR3 region has the DNA TGTGCCAGCAGTTACCAGGGATCCTACGAGCAGTACTTC.

The chain uses TRBV10-1 and TRBJ2-2, with 8 bases aligning to TRBD1. V lost 8 bases and J lost 1; bases outside the gene matches: 3. CDR3 length: 14 amino acids. Germline values: CDR1 WNHNN, CDR2 SYGVQD (reference sequence). The CDR3 region is CASGTGENTGELFF. The CDR3 DNA reads TGCGCCAGCGGGACAGGCGAGAACACCGGGGAGCTGTTTTTT.